This T cell receptor beta chain was recorded in a study of blood T cell repertoires in COVID-19. Study-level background: The samples span acute and convalescent COVID-19 from the United States, Italy and Spain. In each case, the material was cDNA or gDNA derived from T cells, B-cell-depleted T cells, or PBMCs.

Original processing methods: From reference gene primer amplification, estimates of nucleated cell counts were derived. The method was immunoSEQ multiplex PCR; TCRdb's version includes in-frame clones alone and lacks a portion of them. The V and J calls and clone size were taken over from that table, and D and trimming were inferred from the DNA. The sample lists about 14,000 clones, more than 65% seen once, with 28% in the top ten. CDR3 length: 15 amino acids. Trimming took 1 base from V and 1 from J, leaving 11 bases between them. Germline loops: CDR1 MNHNS, CDR2 SASEGT. Material for sequencing was peripheral blood. The rearrangement uses TRBV6-1 and TRBJ2-7; possibly TRBD1 for D (5 bases). The origin of this receptor is a human donor in a cohort sampled during active COVID-19. The CDR3 DNA reads as TGTGCCAGCAGTGAAGGCCCGGACACATCCTACGAGCAGTACTTC. As protein: CASSEGPDTSYEQYF.